This T cell receptor (beta chain) comes out of a study of blood T cell repertoires in COVID-19. Study-wide background: Sample material is recorded as cDNA or gDNA derived from T cells, B-cell-depleted T cells, or PBMCs.

Here immunoSEQ multiplex PCR was the method, and the copy in TCRdb shows in-frame clones only, minus some. The data hold hundreds of thousands of clones, with approximately 87% observed a single time. The receptor comes from a woman in her forties or fifties with acute or convalescent COVID-19. Sample: peripheral blood.

The CDR3: CASSPTGPTEAFF. The DNA for the CDR3 is TGTGCCAGCAGCCCGACAGGGCCCACTGAAGCTTTCTTT. The V gene is TRBV7-6, the J gene TRBJ1-1; 7 bases are shared with TRBD1. Looked up from germline, CDR1 is SGHVS and CDR2 is FNYEAQ. This CDR3 contains 13 residues. V trimming: 5 bases; J trimming: 4 bases; junction bases outside the gene matches: 4.